This T cell receptor beta chain was captured by sequencing in a study of blood T cells in healthy people across ages. At the level of the study: Per two T cells, template switching captured roughly one barcoded beta molecule. Study-wide findings and caveats: Long-lived donors exceeded aged donors in naive CD4+ cells and diversity. The study could not conclusively compare naive and antigen-experienced cells, given its unsorted PBMCs.

Extractions gave at least 6 micrograms of total RNA per sample. The authors ran a second PCR of roughly 6 to 12 cycles using a sample-barcoded 5' primer and a J-beta primer mix. TCRdb reprocessed the 5' RACE reads via MiXCR and lists one record per CDR3 protein. This table has 540,000 or so distinct CDR3 sequences, approximately 27% appearing once. With regard to this clonotype: Its antigen remains unknown.

Germline V CDR1 and CDR2: KGHSH, LQKENI. The CDR3 contains 15 residues. The clonotype comes from a woman aged 70-85 years in good health. The chain is built from TRBV18 and TRBJ2-5; possibly TRBD2 for D (6 bases). Gene TRBJ2-1 matches the end of the DNA better, so the J call may be wrong. Source material: blood. CDR3: CASSPQGPPSGEQFF. The CDR3 bases are TGTGCCAGCTCACCACAAGGACCTCCGAGCGGGGAGCAGTTCTTC.